This T cell receptor (beta chain) comes out of a study of cytomegalovirus exposure and HLA in healthy donors. V lost 0 bases and J 0 bases, leaving 8 bases between the germline ends. The CDR3 spans 15 residues. CDR1 is SGHRS and CDR2 is YFSETQ in the germline V gene. Both 60 Vbeta primers and 13 Jbeta primers went into the PCR. Measured with immunoSEQ multiplex PCR; TCRdb has only the in-frame clones, and not every one. This sample has approximately 100,000 clones, with 65% to 80% found just once. Sequenced sample: PBMCs. This sequence originates from a human donor in good health. The chain has TRBV5-1 and TRBJ2-3; possibly TRBD2 for D (6 bases). The CDR3 spells CASSLDGTSTDTQYF. The DNA of the CDR3 is TGCGCCAGCAGCTTGGATGGGACTAGCACAGATACGCAGTATTTT.